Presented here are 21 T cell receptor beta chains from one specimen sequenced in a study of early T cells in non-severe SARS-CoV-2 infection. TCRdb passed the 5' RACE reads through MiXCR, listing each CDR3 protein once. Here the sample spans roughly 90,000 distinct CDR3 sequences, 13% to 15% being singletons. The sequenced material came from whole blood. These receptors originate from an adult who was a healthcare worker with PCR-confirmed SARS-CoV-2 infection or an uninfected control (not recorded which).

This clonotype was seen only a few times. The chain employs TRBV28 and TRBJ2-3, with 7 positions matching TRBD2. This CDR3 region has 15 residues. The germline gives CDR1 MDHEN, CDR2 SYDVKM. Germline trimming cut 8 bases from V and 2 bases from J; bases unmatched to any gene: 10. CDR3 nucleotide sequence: TGTGCCAGCTCTTGGAGGCGGGGGTCCACAGATACGCAGTATTTT. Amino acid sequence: CASSWRRGSTDTQYF.

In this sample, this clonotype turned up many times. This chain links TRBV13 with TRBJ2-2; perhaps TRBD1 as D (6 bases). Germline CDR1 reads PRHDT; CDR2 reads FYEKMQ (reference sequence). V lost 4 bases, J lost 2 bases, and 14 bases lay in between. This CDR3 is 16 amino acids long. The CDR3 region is CASSSARQVNTGELFF. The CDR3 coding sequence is TGTGCCAGCAGCTCCGCCAGACAGGTCAACACCGGGGAGCTGTTTTTT. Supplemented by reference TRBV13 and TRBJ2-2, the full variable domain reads AAGVIQSPRHLIKEKRETATLKCYPIPRHDTVYWYQQGPGQDPQFLISFYEKMQSDKGSIPDRFSAQQFSDYHSELNMSSLELGDSALYFCASSSARQVNTGELFFGEGSRLTVL.

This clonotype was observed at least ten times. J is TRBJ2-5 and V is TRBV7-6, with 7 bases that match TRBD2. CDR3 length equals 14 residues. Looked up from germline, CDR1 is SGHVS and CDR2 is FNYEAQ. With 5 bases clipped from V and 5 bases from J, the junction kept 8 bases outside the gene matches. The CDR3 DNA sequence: TGTGCCAGCAGCCACGGCCCAGCGGGGGAGACCCAGTACTTC. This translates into CASSHGPAGETQYF.

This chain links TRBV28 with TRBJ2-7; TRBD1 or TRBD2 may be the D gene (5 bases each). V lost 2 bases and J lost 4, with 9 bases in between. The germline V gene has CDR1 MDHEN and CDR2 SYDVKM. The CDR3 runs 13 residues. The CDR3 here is CASSLEWGYEQYF. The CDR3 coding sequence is TGTGCCAGCAGTTTAGAGTGGGGGTACGAGCAGTACTTC.

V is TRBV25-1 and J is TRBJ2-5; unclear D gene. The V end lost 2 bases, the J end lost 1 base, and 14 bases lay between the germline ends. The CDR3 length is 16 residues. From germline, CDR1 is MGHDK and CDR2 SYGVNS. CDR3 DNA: TGTGCCAGCAGTGAAATAGCACCGGAATCCCAAGAGACCCAGTACTTC. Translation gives CASSEIAPESQETQYF.

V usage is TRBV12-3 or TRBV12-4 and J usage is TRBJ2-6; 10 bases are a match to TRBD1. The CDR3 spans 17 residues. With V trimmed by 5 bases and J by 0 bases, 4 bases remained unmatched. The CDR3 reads CASSPWTGGSGANVLTF. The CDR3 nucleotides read TGTGCCAGCAGTCCCTGGACAGGGGGCTCTGGGGCCAACGTCCTGACTTTC.

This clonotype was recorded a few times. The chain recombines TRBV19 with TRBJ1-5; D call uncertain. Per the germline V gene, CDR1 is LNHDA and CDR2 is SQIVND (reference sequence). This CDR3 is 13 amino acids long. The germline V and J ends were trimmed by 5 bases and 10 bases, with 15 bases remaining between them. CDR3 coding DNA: TGTGCCAGTAGTTCCTCCGACGGTGCACCCCAGCATTTT. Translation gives CASSSSDGAPQHF.

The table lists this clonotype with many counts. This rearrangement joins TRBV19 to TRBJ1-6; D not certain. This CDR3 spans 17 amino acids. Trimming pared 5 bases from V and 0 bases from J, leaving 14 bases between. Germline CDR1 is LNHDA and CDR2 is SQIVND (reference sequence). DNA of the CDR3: TGTGCCAGTAGTTTGCGAGACATACCCTCCTATAATTCACCCCTCCACTTT. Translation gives CASSLRDIPSYNSPLHF. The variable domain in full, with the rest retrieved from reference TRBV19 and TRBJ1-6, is DGGITQSPKYLFRKEGQNVTLSCEQNLNHDAMYWYRQDPGQGLRLIYYSQIVNDFQKGDIAEGYSVSREKKESFPLTVTSAQKNPTAFYLCASSLRDIPSYNSPLHFGNGTRLTVT.

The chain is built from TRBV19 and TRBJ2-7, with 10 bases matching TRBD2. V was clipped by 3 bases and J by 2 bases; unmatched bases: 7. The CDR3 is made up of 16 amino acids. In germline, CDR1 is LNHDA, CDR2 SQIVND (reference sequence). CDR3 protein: CASSIGLAELTYEQYF. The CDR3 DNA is TGTGCCAGTAGTATTGGACTAGCGGAACTTACCTACGAGCAGTACTTC.

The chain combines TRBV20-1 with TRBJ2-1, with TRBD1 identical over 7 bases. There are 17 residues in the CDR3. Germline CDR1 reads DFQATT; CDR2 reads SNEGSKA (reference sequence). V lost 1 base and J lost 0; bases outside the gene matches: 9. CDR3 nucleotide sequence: TGCAGTGCTAGAGGACTACCCAGGGGGAGCTCCTACAATGAGCAGTTCTTC. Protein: CSARGLPRGSSYNEQFF.

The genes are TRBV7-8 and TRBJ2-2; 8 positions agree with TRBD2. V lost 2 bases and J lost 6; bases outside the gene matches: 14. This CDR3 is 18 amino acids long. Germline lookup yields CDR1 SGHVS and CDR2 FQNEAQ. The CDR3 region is CASSLISVASGWAGELFF. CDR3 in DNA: TGTGCCAGCAGCTTAATATCCGTGGCTAGCGGGTGGGCCGGGGAGCTGTTTTTT.

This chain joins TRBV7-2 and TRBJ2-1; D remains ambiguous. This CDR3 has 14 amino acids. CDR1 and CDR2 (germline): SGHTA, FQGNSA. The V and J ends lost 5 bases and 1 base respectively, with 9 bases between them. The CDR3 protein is CASSQPLSYNEQFF. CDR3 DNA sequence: TGTGCCAGCAGCCAACCACTGTCCTACAATGAGCAGTTCTTC.

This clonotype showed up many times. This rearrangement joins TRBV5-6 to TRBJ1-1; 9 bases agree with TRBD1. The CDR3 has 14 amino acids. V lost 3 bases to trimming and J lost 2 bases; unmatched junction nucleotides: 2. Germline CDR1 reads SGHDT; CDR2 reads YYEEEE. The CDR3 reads CASSYRGRNTEAFF. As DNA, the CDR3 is TGTGCCAGCAGCTACAGGGGGCGCAACACTGAAGCTTTCTTT.

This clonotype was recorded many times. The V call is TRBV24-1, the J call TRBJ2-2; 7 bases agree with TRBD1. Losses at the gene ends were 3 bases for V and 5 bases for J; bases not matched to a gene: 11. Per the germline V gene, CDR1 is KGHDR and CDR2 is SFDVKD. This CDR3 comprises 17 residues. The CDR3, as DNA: TGTGCCACCAGTGATAACTCGGGGACAGCCTTGACCGGGGAGCTGTTTTTT. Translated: CATSDNSGTALTGELFF.

The CDR3: CASTDYKQETQYF. DNA for the CDR3: TGTGCCAGCACGGACTACAAACAAGAGACCCAGTACTTC. The J gene is TRBJ2-5, the V gene TRBV25-1; possible D gene TRBD2, 6 bases. CDR1 and CDR2 (germline): MGHDK, SYGVNS. V dropped 7 bases and J dropped 2 bases, with 11 bases sitting between them. This CDR3 is 13 amino acids long.

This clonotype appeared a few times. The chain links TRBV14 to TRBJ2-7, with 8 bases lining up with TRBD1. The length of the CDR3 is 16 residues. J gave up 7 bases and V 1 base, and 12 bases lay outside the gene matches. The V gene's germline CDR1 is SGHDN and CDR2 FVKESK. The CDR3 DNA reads TGTGCCAGCAGCCAAGCAGGGGGCCCTGTTTTTAGTGAGCAGTACTTC. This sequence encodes CASSQAGGPVFSEQYF.

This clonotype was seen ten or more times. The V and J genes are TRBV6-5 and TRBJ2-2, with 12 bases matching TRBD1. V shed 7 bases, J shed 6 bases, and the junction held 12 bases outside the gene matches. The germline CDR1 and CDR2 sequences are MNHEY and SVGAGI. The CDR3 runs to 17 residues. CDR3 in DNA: TGTGCCAGCAAGTGGTCCACCGGGACAGGGGGCTCCGGGGAGCTGTTTTTT. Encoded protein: CASKWSTGTGGSGELFF.

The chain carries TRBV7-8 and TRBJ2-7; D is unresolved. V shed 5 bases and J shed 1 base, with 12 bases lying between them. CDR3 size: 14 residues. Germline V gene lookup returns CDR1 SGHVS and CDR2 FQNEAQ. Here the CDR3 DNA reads TGTGCCAGCAGCCCCAGCCCCGGTTCCTACGAGCAGTACTTC. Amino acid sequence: CASSPSPGSYEQYF.

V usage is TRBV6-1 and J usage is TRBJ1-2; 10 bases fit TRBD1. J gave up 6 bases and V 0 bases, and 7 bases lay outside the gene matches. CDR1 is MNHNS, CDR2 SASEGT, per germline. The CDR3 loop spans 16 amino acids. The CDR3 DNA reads TGTGCCAGCAGTGAAGCTTTGTTCGGGACAGGGGATGGCTACACCTTC. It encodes CASSEALFGTGDGYTF.

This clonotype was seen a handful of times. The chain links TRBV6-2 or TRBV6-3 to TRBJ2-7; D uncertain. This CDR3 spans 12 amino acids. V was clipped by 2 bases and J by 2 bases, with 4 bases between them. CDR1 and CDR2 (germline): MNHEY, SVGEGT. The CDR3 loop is CASSYATYEQYF. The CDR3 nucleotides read TGTGCCAGCAGTTACGCGACCTACGAGCAGTACTTC.

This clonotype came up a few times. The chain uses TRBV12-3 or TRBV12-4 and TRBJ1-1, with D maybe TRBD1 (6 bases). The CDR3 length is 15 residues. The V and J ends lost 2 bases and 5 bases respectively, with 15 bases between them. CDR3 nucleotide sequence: TGTGCCAGCAGTTTACAGCCGGGGGCGCGGACTGAAGCTTTCTTT. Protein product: CASSLQPGARTEAFF.